This T cell receptor (beta chain) is from a study of cytomegalovirus exposure and HLA in healthy donors. The PCR used 60 Vbeta and 13 Jbeta primers. Measured with immunoSEQ multiplex PCR; TCRdb has only the in-frame clones, and not every one. The profile shows some 71,000 clones, about 70% of them singletons. Germline V gene data show CDR1 as SEHNR and CDR2 as FQNEAQ (reference sequence). The V end was cut by 6 bases, the J end by 7 bases, with 10 bases between. The CDR3 is 12 amino acids. On this clone itself: Antigen specificity is unknown.

Study results and limitations: The study recorded 160 or so TCR beta chains that were cytomegalovirus-associated. The authors judged a highly shared variant cluster likely a sequencing artifact.

Though probably carrying unrecorded immune exposures, donors were nominally healthy at sampling. The chain carries TRBV7-9 and TRBJ2-1; D possibly corresponds to TRBD1 (6 bases). The source is a man aged 40-49 years in good health and CMV-seropositive. The sample comprised PBMCs. In DNA, the CDR3 is TGTGCCAGCAGGAAGGGGGTAAATGAGCAGTTCTTC. This sequence encodes CASRKGVNEQFF. The full variable domain, in which reference TRBV7-9 and TRBJ2-1 provide the parts outside the CDR3, is DTGVSQNPRHKITKRGQNVTFRCDPISEHNRLYWYRQTLGQGPEFLTYFQNEAQLEKSRLLSDRFSAERPKGSFSTLEIQRTEQGDSAMYLCASRKGVNEQFFGPGTRLTVL.